This T cell receptor beta chain derives from a study of human T cells and chemical hapten exposure listed by TCRdb under 2021. With respect to the entire study: For sensitization, 2% DPC in acetone was applied to a 2 cm by 2 cm area of upper inner arm skin. Blood was sampled from patients pre-sensitization (week 0) and at 2, 6 and about 24 weeks after DPC sensitization. Libraries were pooled for sequencing, and per-sample TCR yields varied mainly because of small differences in library volumes within the pool. Patients additionally received weekly therapeutic DPC doses to the scalp throughout the roughly 26-week study period. Patch testing was done on the upper back using Finn chambers containing 0.01% DPC, and results were scored after 6 days according to International Contact Dermatitis Research Group standards. The patient cohort, mostly female, included alopecia areata with under or over 50% scalp involvement, alopecia totalis and alopecia universalis. Peripheral blood TCR repertoire changes were tracked in vivo in alopecia patients during primary and secondary sensitization to the hapten diphenylcyclopropenone (DPC). About 30 alopecia patients provided blood for TCR sequencing at one to four time points (pre-sensitization, 2, 6 and 24 weeks). General findings and caveats noted by the study authors: After repeated subsampling, the strength of the expansion versus patch-test correlation and the threshold at which it became significant changed. Because every patient had alopecia, a presumed autoimmune disease, the patients' immune response might differ from that of healthy individuals. No change with DPC sensitization was found in the number of TCRs above 1 in 1000 frequency, and no evidence of global repertoire structure alterations was found. The number of PT1 expanded TCRs positively correlated with patch test score, significant at thresholds 8, 16 and 32 but not 4. Significantly more large CDR3 similarity clusters were formed by expanded TCRs than by pre-sensitization or healthy control sets, consistent with antigen-driven responses.

Explained via the paper, the time point label denotes: patch test 3, about 24 weeks after DPC sensitization. Per the publication, the treatment or condition label means: therapeutic diphenylcyclopropenone sensitization with weekly scalp DPC. At every patch-test visit, the blood draw took place before the patch test was put on. Eligible patients were aged 18 to 70, diagnosed with alopecia, deemed suitable for DPC therapy, and excluded if pregnant. Total RNA was extracted from unfractionated whole blood collected in Tempus Blood RNA tubes. Libraries came from RACE. Instrument on record: NextSeq 500. During library preparation, unique molecular identifiers were attached to individual cDNA molecules so that TCRs could be counted in a quantitative, reproducible way. Each blood RNA sample was used to sequence both TCR alpha and TCR beta chains. Regarding the original processing steps: The median number of TCRs per sample was roughly 98,000, ranging from about 23,224 to 700,000. The Decombinator software suite was used to annotate the V, J and CDR3 of the TCR reads. For the PS versus PT1 abundance plots, all samples were subsampled to the same number of TCRs (28,000). Expanded TCRs were defined as absent before sensitization and observed at least eight times at the 2-week time point. TCRdb's own reprocessing of the public reads used fastp at Q25 and MiXCR and kept productive beta chains. One record per CDR3 amino acid sequence lists the most common genes and DNA. The V and J calls here are based on TCRdb, not the publication. This sample gives about 160,000 distinct CDR3 sequences in total; roughly 25% of them show up just once. The ten largest clonotypes hold approximately 2.3% of the sample.

The CDR3 goes from the cysteine to the phenylalanine over 15 residues. The sequence is cut down to CDR3 DNA, 45 bases in frame from base 1. From the germline V gene, CDR1 is SQVTM and CDR2 is ANQGSEA. Compared with germline, V lacks 7 bases and J lacks 3 bases; bases without a gene match: 8. There are a few counts of this clonotype. The antigen it binds to is not known. Base qualities are not recorded, but no much larger clone differs from it by a single base. This receptor chain uses TRBV29-1 and TRBJ2-3; TRBD2 matches 12 bases in the middle. The receptor's source is a woman under 30 with alopecia areata. Some clones in this sample may be carry-over from other donors' samples. The source was whole blood, collected in connection with sensitization to the hapten diphenylcyclopropenone (DPC). CDR3 reads: CSAPTSGGRTDTQYF. The DNA reads as follows: TGCAGCGCCCCGACTAGCGGGGGAAGAACAGATACGCAGTATTTT.